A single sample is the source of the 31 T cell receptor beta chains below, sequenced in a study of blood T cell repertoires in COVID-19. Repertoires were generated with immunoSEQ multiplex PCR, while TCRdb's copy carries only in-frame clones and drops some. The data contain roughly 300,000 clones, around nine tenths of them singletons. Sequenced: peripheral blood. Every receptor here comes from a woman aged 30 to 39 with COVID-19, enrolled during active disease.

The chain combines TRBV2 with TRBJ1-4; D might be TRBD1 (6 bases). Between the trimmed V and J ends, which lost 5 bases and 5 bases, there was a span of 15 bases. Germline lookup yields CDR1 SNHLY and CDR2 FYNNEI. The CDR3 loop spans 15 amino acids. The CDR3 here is CASSRGHPRNEKLFF. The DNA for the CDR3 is TGTGCCAGCAGTCGGGGACATCCCCGAAATGAAAAACTGTTTTTT.

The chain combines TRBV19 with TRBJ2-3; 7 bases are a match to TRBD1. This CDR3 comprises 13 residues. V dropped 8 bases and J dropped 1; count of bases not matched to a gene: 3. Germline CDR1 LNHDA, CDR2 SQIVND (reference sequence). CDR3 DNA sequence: TGTGCCAGTCGAGGACAGGGCACAGATACGCAGTATTTT. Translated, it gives CASRGQGTDTQYF.

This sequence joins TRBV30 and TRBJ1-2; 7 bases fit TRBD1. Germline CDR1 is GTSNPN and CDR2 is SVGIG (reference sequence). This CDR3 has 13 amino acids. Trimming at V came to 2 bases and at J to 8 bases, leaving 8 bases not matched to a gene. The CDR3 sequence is CAWSRATGQGYTF. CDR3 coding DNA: TGTGCCTGGAGTCGCGCGACAGGGCAGGGCTACACCTTC.

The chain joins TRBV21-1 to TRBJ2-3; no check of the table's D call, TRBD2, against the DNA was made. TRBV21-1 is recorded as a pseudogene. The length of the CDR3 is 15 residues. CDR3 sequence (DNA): TGTGCCAGCAGCAGGAGCGGGAGAGGCACAGATACGCAGTATTTT. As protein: CASSRSGRGTDTQYF.

The CDR3 region is CASSPNSGFTTDTQYF. DNA of the CDR3: TGTGCCAGCAGTCCGAACAGCGGGTTTACCACAGATACGCAGTATTTT. This sequence joins TRBV28 and TRBJ2-3; D possibly corresponds to TRBD2 (6 bases). The CDR3 runs to 16 residues. Between the trimmed V and J ends, which lost 5 bases and 2 bases, there was a span of 17 bases. Germline-derived CDR1 and CDR2 are MDHEN and SYDVKM. Combining the CDR3 with reference TRBV28 and TRBJ2-3 gives the whole variable domain DVKVTQSSRYLVKRTGEKVFLECVQDMDHENMFWYRQDPGLGLRLIYFSYDVKMKEKGDIPEGYSVSREKKERFSLILESASTNQTSMYLCASSPNSGFTTDTQYFGPGTRLTVL.

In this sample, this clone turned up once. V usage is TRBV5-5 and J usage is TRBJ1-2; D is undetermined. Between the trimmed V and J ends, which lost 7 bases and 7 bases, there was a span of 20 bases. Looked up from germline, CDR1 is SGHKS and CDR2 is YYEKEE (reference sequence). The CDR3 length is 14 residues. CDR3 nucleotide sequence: TGTGCCAGCGAGAGTGTCCCATCCTTCGGTGGCTACACCTTC. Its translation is CASESVPSFGGYTF.

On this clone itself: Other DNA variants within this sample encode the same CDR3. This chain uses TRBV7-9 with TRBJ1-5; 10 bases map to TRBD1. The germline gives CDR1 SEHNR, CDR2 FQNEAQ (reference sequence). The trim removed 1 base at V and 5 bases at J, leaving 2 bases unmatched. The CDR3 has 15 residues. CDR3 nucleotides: TGTGCCAGCAGCTTAGTTGGGACAGGGGATCAGCCCCAGCATTTT. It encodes CASSLVGTGDQPQHF.

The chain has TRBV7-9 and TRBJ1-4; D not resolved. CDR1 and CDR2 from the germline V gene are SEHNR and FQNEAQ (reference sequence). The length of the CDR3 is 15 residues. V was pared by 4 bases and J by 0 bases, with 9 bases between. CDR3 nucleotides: TGTGCCAGCAGCTCGACGACTACAACTAATGAAAAACTGTTTTTT. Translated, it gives CASSSTTTTNEKLFF.

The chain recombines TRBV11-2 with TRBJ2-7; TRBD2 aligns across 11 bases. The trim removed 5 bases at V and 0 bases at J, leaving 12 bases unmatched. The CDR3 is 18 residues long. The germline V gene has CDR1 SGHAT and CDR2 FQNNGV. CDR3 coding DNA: TGTGCCAGCAGCCCAGGGACTAGCGGTCCCGGCCCCTCCTACGAGCAGTACTTC. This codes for CASSPGTSGPGPSYEQYF.

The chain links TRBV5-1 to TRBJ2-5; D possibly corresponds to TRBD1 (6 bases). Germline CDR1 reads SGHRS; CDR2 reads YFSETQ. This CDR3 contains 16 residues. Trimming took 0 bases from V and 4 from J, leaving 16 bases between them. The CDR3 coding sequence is TGCGCCAGCAGCTTGGAAGGGGGTAGGGGCCCAGAGACCCAGTACTTC. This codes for CASSLEGGRGPETQYF.

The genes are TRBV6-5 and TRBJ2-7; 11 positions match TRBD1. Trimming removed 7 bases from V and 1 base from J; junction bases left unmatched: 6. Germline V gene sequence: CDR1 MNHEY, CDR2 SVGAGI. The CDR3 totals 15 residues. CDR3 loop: CASITGTGGSYEQYF. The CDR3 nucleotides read TGTGCCAGCATAACCGGGACAGGGGGATCCTACGAGCAGTACTTC.

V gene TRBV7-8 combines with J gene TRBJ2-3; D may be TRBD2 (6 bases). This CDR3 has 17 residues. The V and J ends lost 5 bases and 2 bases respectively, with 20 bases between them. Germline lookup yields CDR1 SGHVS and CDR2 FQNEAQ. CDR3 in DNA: TGTGCCAGCAGCCTTACCCCGGGACTTATCTACACAGATACGCAGTATTTT. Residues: CASSLTPGLIYTDTQYF.

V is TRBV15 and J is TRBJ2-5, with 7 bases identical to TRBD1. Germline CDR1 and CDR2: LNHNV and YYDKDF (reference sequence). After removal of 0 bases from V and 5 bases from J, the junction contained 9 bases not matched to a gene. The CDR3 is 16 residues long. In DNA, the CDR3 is TGTGCCACCAGCAGAGATTCAGGGGGTCGCGGGGAGACCCAGTACTTC. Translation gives CATSRDSGGRGETQYF.

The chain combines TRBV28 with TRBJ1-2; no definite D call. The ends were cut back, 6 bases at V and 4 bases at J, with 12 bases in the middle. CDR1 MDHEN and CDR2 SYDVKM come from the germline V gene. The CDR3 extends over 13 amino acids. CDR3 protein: CASRPSRGYGYTF. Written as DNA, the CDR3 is TGTGCCAGCAGACCTAGTCGGGGCTATGGCTACACCTTC.

The CDR3, as DNA: TGTGCCAGCAGCCCCAGTTCCAACACCATATATTTT. Translation gives CASSPSSNTIYF. The chain employs TRBV7-9 and TRBJ1-3; D is unclear. Germline V gene data show CDR1 as SEHNR and CDR2 as FQNEAQ (reference sequence). The V and J ends lost 5 bases and 7 bases respectively, with 9 bases between them. CDR3 size: 12 residues.

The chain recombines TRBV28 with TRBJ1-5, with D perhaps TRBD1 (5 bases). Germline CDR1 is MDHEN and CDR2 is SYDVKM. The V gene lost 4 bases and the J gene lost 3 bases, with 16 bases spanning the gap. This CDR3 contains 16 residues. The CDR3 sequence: CASSSPDTIPNQPQHF. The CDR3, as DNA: TGTGCCAGCAGTTCCCCGGACACAATTCCCAATCAGCCCCAGCATTTT. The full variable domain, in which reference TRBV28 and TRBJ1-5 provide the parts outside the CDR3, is DVKVTQSSRYLVKRTGEKVFLECVQDMDHENMFWYRQDPGLGLRLIYFSYDVKMKEKGDIPEGYSVSREKKERFSLILESASTNQTSMYLCASSSPDTIPNQPQHFGDGTRLSIL.

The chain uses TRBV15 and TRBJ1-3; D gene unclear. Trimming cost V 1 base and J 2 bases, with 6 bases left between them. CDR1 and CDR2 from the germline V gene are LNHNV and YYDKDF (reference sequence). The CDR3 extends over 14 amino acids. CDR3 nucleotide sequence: TGTGCCACCAGCAGAGTCGGGACTGGAAACACCATATATTTT. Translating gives CATSRVGTGNTIYF.

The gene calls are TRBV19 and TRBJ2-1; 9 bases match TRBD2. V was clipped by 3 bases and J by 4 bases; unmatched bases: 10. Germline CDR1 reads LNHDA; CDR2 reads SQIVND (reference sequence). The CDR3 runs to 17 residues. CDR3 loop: CASSITSASGVYNEQFF. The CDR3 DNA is TGTGCCAGTAGTATCACATCTGCTAGCGGGGTTTACAATGAGCAGTTCTTC. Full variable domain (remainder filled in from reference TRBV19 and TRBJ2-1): DGGITQSPKYLFRKEGQNVTLSCEQNLNHDAMYWYRQDPGQGLRLIYYSQIVNDFQKGDIAEGYSVSREKKESFPLTVTSAQKNPTAFYLCASSITSASGVYNEQFFGPGTRLTVL.

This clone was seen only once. The CDR3 sequence: CASSVSSGRKHEQFF. For the CDR3, the DNA is TGTGCCAGCAGCGTTTCTAGCGGGAGAAAGCATGAGCAGTTCTTC. The chain carries TRBV9 and TRBJ2-1; 10 bases match TRBD2. V trimming: 2 bases; J trimming: 8 bases; junction bases outside the gene matches: 7. Germline assignment: CDR1 SGDLS and CDR2 YYNGEE. The CDR3 covers 15 residues. The variable domain in full, completed from reference TRBV9 and TRBJ2-1, reads DSGVTQTPKHLITATGQRVTLRCSPRSGDLSVYWYQQSLDQGLQFLIQYYNGEERAKGNILERFSAQQFPDLHSELNLSSLELGDSALYFCASSVSSGRKHEQFFGPGTRLTVL.

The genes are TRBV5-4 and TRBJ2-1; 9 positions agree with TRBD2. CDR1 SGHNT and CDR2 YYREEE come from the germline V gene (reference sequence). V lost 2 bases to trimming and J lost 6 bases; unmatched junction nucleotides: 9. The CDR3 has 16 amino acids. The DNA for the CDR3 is TGTGCCAGCAGCTTCGGTATAGCGGGAGTGGGCAATGAGCAGTTCTTC. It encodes CASSFGIAGVGNEQFF.

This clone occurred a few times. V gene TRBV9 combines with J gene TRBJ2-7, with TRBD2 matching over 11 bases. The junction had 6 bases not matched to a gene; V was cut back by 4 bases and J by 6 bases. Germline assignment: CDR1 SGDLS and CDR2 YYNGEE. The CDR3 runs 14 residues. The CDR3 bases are TGTGCCAGCAGCCTAGCGGGAGGAAGAGGCGAGCAGTACTTC. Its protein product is CASSLAGGRGEQYF.

In DNA, the CDR3 is TGTGCCAGCTCATCAGGGGCCGGCACAGATACGCAGTATTTT. It encodes CASSSGAGTDTQYF. V and J are TRBV18 and TRBJ2-3; tentative D call: TRBD1 (6 bases). CDR3 length: 14 residues. Between the trimmed V and J ends, which lost 5 bases and 1 base, there was a span of 10 bases. Germline V CDR1 and CDR2: KGHSH, LQKENI.

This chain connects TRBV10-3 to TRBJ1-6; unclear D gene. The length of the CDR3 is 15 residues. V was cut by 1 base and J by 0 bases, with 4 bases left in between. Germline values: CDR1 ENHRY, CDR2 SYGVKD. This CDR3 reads CAISEFSSYNSPLHF. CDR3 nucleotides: TGTGCCATCAGTGAGTTTAGCTCCTATAATTCACCCCTCCACTTT.

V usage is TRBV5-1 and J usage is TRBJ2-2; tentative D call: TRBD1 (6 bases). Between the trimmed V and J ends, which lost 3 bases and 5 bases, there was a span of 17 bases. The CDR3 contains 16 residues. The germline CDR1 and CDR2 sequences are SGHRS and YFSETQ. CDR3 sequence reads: CASSWNRDTITGELFF. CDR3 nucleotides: TGCGCCAGCAGCTGGAACCGGGACACAATTACCGGGGAGCTGTTTTTT.

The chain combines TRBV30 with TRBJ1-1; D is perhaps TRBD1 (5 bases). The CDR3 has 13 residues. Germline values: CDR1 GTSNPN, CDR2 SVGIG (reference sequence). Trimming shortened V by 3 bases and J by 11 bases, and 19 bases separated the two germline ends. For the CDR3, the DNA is TGTGCCTGGAGGGGATTTGGAGGGGTTGCTGCTTTCTTT. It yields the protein CAWRGFGGVAAFF.

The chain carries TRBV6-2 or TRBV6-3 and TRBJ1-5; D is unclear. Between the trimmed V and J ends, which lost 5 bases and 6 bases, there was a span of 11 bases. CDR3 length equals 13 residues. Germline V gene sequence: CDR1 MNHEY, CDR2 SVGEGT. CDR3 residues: CASSIDNVQPQHF. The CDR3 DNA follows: TGTGCCAGCAGTATAGACAATGTTCAGCCCCAGCATTTT.

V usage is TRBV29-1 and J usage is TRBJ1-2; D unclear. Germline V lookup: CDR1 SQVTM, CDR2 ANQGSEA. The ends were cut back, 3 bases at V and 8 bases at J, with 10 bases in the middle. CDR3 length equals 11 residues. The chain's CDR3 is CSVDPEEGYTF. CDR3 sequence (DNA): TGCAGCGTTGATCCAGAGGAGGGCTACACCTTC.

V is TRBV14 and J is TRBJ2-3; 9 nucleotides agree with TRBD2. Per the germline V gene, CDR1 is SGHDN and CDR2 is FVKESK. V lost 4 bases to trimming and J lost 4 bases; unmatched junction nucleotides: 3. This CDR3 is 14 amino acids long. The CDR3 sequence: CASSRTSGPDTQYF. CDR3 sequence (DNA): TGTGCCAGCAGCCGTACTAGCGGGCCAGATACGCAGTATTTT.

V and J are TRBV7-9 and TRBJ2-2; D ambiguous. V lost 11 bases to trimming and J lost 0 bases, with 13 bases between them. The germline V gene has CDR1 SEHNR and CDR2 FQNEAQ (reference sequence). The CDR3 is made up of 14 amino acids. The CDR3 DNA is TGTGCCCTCATAGGAGTAACGAACACCGGGGAGCTGTTTTTT. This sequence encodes CALIGVTNTGELFF.

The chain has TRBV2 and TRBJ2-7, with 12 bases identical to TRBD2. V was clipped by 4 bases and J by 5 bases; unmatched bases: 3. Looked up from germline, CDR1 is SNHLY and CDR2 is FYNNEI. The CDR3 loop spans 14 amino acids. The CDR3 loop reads CASSGTSGINEQYF. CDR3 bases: TGTGCCAGCAGTGGGACTAGCGGGATAAACGAGCAGTACTTC.

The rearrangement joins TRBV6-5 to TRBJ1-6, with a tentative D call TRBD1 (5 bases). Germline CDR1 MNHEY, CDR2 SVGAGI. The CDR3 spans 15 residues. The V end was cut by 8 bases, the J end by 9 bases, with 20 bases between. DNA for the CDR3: TGTGCCAGCGTCCTCAGGGCGGGGATAGGTTCACCCCTCCACTTT. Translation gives CASVLRAGIGSPLHF.